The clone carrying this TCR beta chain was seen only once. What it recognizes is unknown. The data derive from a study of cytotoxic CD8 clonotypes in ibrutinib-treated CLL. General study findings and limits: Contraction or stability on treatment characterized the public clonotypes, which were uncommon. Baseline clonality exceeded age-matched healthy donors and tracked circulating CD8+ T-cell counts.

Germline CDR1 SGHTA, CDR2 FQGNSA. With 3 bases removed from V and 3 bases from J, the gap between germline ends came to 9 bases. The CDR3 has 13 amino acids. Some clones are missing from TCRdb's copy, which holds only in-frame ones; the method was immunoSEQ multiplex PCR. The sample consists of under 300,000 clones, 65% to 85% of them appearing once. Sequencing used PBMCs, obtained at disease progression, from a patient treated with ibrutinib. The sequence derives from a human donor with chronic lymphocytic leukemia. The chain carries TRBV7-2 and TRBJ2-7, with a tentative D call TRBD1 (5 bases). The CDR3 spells CASSFRDSYEQYF. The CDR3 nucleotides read TGTGCCAGCAGCTTCCGCGACAGCTACGAGCAGTACTTC. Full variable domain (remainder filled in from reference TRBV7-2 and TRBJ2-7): GAGVSQSPSNKVTEKGKDVELRCDPISGHTALYWYRQSLGQGLEFLIYFQGNSAPDKSGLPSDRFSAERTGGSVSTLTIQRTQQEDSAVYLCASSFRDSYEQYFGPGTRLTVT.